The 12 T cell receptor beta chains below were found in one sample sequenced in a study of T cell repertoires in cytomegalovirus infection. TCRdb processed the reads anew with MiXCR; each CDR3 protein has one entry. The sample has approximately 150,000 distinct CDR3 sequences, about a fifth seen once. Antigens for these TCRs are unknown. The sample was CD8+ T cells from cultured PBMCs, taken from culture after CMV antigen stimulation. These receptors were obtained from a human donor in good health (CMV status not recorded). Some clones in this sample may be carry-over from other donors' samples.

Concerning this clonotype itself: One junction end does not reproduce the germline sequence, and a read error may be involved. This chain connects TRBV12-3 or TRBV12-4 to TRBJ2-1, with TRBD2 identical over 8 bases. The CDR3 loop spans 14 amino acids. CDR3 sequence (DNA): TGTGCCAGCAGTCTAGCGGGCCTCTACAATGAGCAGTTCTTC. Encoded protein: CASSLAGLYNEQFF.

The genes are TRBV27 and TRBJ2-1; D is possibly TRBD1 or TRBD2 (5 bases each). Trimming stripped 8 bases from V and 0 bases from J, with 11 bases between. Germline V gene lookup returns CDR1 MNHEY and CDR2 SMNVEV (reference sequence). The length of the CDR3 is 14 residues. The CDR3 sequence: CASSWGTSYNEQFF. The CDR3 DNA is TGTGCCAGCTCGTGGGGGACCTCCTACAATGAGCAGTTCTTC.

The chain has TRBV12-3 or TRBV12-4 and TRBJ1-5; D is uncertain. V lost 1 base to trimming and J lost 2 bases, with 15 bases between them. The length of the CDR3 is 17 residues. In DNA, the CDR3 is TGTGCCAGCAGTTTAGGCGTACACGAGGGTGGCAATCAGCCCCAGCATTTT. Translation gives CASSLGVHEGGNQPQHF.

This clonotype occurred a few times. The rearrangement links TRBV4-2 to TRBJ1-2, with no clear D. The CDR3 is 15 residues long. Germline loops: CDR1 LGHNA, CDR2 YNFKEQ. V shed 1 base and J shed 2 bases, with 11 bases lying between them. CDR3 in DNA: TGTGCCAGCAGCCAAGTTCCGGCCAGCAACTATGGCTACACCTTC. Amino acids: CASSQVPASNYGYTF.

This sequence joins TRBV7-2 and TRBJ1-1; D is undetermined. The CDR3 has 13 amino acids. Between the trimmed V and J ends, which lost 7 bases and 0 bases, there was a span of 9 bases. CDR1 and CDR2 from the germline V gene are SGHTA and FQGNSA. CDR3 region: CASIPGMNTEAFF. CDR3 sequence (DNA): TGTGCCAGCATACCAGGAATGAACACTGAAGCTTTCTTT.

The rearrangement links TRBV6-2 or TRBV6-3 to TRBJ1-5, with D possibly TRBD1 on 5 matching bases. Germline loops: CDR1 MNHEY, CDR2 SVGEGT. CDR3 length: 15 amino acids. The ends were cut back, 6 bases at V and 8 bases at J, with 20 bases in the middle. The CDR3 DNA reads TGTGCCAGCAGGGATTTTGGACAACCCATAGAGCCCCAGCATTTT. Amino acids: CASRDFGQPIEPQHF.

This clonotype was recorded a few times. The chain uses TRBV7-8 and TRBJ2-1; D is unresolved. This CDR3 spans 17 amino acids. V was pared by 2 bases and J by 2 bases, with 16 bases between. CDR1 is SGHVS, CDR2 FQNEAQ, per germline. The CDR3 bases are TGTGCCAGCAGCTTAAACTCAGCAGGATTTCCCTACAATGAGCAGTTCTTC. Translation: CASSLNSAGFPYNEQFF.

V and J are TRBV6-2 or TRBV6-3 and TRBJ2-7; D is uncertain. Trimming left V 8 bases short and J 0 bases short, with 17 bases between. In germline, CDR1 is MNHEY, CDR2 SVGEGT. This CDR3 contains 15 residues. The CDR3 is CASRVGIASSYEQYV. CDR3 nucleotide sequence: TGTGCCAGCCGGGTTGGGATTGCGAGCTCCTACGAGCAGTACGTC.

The CDR3 loop is CATSRELNSGNTIYF. The CDR3 coding sequence is TGTGCCACCAGCAGAGAACTCAACTCTGGAAACACCATATATTTT. The chain combines TRBV15 with TRBJ1-3, with D unclear. This CDR3 spans 15 amino acids. The germline V and J ends were trimmed by 0 bases and 0 bases, with 6 bases remaining between them. Germline values: CDR1 LNHNV, CDR2 YYDKDF (reference sequence).

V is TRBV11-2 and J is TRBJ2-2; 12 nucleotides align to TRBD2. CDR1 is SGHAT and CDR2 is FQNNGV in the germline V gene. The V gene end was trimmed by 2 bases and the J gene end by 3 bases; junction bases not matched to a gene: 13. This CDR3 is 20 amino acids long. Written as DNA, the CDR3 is TGTGCCAGCAGCTTAACCCGGGGACTAGCGGGTCTAAGGGACACCGGGGAGCTGTTTTTT. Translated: CASSLTRGLAGLRDTGELFF.

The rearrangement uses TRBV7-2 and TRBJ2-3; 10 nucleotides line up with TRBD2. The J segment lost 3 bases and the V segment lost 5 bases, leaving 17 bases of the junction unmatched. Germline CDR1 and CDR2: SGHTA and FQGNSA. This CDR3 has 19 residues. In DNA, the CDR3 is TGTGCCAGCAGCCGGATAGCGGGGGGAGGCAATTCCGGGACAGATACGCAGTATTTT. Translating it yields CASSRIAGGGNSGTDTQYF.

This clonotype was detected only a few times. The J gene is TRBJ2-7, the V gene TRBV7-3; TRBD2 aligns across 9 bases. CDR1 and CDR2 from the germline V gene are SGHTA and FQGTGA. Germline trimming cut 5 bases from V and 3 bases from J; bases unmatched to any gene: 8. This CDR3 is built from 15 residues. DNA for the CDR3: TGTGCCAGCAGCCCTAGGGTAGCGGGGGTCTACGAGCAGTACTTC. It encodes CASSPRVAGVYEQYF.